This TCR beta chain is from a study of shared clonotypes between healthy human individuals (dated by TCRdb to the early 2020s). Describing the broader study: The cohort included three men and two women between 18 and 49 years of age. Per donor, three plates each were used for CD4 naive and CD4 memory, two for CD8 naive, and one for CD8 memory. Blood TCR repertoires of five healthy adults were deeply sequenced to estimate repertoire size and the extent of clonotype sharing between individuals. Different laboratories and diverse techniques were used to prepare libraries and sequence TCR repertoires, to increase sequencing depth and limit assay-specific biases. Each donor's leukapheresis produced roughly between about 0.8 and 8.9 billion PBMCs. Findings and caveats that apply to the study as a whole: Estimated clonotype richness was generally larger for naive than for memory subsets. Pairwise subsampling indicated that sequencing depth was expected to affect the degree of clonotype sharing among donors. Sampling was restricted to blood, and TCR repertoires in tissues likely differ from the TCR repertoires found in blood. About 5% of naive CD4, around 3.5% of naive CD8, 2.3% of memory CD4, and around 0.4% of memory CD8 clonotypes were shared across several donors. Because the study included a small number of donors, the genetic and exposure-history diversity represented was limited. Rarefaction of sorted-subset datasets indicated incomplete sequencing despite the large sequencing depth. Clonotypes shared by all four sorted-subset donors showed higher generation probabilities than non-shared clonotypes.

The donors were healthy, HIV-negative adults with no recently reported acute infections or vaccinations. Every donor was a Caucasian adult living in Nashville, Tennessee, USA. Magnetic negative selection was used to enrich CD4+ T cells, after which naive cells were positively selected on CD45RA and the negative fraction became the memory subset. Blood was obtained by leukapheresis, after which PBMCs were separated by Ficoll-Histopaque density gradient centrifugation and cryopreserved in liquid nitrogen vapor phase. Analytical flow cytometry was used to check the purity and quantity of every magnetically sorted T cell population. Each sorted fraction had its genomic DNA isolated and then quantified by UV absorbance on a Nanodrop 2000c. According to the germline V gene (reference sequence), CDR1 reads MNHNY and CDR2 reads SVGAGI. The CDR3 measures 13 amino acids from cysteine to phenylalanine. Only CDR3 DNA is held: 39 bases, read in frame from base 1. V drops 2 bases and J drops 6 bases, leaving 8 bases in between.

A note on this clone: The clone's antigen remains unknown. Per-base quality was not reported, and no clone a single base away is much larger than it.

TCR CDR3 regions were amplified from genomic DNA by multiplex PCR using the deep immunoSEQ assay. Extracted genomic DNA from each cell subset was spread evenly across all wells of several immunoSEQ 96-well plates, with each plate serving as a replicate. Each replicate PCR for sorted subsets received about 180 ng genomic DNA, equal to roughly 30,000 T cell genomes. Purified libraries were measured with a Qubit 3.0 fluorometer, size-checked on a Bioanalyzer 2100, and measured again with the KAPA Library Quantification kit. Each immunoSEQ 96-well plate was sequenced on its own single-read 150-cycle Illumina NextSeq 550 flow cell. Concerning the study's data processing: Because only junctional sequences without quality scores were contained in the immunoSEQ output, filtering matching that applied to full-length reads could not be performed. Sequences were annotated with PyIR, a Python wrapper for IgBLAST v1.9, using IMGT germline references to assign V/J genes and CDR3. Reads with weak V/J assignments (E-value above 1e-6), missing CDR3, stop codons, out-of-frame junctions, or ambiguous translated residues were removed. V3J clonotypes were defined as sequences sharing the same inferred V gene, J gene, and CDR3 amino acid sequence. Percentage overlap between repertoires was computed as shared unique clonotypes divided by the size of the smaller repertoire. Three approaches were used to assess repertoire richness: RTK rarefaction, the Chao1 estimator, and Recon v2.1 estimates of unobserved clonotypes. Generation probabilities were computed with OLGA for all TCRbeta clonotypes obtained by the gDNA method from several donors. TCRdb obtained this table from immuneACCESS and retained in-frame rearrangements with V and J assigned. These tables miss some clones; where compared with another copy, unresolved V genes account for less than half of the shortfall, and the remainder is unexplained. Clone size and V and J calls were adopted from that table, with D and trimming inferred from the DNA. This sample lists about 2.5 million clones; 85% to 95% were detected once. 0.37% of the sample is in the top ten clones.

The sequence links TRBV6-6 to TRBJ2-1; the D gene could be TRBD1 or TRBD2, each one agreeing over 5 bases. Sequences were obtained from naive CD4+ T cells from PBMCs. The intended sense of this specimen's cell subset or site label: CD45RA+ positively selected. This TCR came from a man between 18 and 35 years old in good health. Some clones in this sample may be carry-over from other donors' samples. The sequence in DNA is TGTGCCAGCAGTTACGAGAGGGGCAATGAGCAGTTCTTC. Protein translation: CASSYERGNEQFF.